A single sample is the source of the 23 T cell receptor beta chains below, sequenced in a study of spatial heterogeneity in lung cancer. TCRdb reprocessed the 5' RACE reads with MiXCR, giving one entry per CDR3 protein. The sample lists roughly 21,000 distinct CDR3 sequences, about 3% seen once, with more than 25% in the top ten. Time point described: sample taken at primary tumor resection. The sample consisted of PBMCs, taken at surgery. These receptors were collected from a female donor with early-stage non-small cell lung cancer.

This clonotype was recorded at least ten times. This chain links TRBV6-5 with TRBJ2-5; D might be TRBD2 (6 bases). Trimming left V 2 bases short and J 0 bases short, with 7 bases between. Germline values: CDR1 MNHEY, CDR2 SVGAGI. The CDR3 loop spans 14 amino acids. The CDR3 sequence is CASSYGLNQETQYF. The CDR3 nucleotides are TGTGCCAGCAGTTACGGACTAAACCAAGAGACCCAGTACTTC.

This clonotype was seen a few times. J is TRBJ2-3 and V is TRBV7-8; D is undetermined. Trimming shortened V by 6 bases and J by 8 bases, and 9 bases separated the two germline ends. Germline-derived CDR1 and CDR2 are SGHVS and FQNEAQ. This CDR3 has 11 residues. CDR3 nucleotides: TGTGCCAGCAGGTCTGGAAGTACGCAGTATTTT. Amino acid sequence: CASRSGSTQYF.

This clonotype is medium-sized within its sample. The CDR3 DNA follows: TGTGCCATCGGCGACCTTTCTAGCACAGATACGCAGTATTTT. This encodes CAIGDLSSTDTQYF. The chain carries TRBV10-3 and TRBJ2-3; D ambiguous. V was trimmed by 8 bases and J by 0 bases, leaving 12 bases between them. The germline gives CDR1 ENHRY, CDR2 SYGVKD. The CDR3 is made up of 14 amino acids.

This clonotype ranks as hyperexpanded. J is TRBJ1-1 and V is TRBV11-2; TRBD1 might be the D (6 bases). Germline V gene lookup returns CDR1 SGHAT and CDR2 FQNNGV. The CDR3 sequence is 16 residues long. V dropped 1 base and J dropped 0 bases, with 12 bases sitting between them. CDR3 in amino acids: CASSLGWGHMNTEAFF. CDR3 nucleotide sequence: TGTGCCAGCAGCTTAGGTTGGGGACACATGAACACTGAAGCTTTCTTT.

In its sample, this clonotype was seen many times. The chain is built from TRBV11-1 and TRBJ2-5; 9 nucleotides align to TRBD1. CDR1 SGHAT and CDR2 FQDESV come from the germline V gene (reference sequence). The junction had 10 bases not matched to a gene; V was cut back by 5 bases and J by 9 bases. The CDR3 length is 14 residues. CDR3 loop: CASSIPGQGLSQYF. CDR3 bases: TGTGCCAGCAGCATACCGGGACAGGGTTTGTCCCAGTACTTC.

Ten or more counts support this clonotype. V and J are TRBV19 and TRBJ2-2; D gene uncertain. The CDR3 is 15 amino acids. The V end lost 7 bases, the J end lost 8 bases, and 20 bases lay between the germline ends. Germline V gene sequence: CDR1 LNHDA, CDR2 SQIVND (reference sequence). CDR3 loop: CASKSRRSSKGELFF. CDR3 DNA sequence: TGTGCCAGTAAGTCTCGACGATCATCCAAAGGGGAGCTGTTTTTT.

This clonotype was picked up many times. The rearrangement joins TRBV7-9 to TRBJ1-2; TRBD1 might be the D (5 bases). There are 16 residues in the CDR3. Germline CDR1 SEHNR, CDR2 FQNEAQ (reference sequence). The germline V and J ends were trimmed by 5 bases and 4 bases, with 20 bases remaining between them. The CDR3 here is CASSRSDTTDIYGYTF. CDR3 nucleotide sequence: TGTGCCAGCAGCCGATCCGACACCACGGACATCTATGGCTACACCTTC. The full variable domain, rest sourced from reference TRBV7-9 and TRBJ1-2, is DTGVSQNPRHKITKRGQNVTFRCDPISEHNRLYWYRQTLGQGPEFLTYFQNEAQLEKSRLLSDRFSAERPKGSFSTLEIQRTEQGDSAMYLCASSRSDTTDIYGYTFGSGTRLTVV.

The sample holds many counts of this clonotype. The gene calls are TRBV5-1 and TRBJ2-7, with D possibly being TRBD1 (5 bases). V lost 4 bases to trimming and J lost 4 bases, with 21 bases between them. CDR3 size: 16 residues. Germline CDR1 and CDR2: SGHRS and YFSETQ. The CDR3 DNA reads TGCGCCAGCAGCCCGAGACAGCCCAGCTTGGTATACGAGCAGTACTTC. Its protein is CASSPRQPSLVYEQYF. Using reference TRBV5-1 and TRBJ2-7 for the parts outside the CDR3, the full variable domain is KAGVTQTPRYLIKTRGQQVTLSCSPISGHRSVSWYQQTPGQGLQFLFEYFSETQRNKGNFPGRFSGRQFSNSRSEMNVSTLELGDSALYLCASSPRQPSLVYEQYFGPGTRLTVT.

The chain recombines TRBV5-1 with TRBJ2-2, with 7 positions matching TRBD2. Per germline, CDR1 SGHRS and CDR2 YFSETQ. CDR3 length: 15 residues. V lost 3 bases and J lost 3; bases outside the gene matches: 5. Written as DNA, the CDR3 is TGCGCCAGCAGCTGGACTAGGGTTCACACCGGGGAGCTGTTTTTT. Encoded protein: CASSWTRVHTGELFF.

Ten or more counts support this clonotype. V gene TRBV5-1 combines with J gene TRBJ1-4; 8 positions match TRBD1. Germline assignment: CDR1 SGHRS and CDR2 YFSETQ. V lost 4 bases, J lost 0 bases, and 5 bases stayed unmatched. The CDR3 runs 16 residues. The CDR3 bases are TGCGCCAGCAGCCTGACAGGGGCCGCAACTAATGAAAAACTGTTTTTT. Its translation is CASSLTGAATNEKLFF.

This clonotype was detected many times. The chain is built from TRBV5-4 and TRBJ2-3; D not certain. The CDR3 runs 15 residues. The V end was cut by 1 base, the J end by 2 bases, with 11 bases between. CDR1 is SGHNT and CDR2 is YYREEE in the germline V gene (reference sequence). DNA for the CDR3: TGTGCCAGCAGCTTGTCAGCGCGAACCACAGATACGCAGTATTTT. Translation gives CASSLSARTTDTQYF.

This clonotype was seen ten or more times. CDR3 protein: CASSTGNGYTF. The DNA of the CDR3 is TGTGCCAGTAGTACAGGGAATGGCTACACCTTC. V usage is TRBV19 and J usage is TRBJ1-2; D is possibly TRBD1 (5 bases). Per germline, CDR1 LNHDA and CDR2 SQIVND (reference sequence). V was shortened by 4 bases and J by 6 bases, with 6 bases between the two germline ends. The CDR3 extends over 11 amino acids.

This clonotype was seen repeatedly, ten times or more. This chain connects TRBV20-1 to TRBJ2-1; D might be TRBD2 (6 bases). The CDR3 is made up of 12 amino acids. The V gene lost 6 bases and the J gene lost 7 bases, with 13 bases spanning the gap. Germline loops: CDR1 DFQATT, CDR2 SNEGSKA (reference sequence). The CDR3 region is CSAWGDRNEQFF. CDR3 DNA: TGCAGTGCATGGGGGGATAGGAATGAGCAGTTCTTC.

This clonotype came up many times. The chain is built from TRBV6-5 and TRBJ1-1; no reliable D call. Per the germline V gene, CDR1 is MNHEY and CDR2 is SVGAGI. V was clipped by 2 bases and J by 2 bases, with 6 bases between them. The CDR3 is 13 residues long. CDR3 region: CASSYERNTEAFF. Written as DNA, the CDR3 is TGTGCCAGCAGTTACGAAAGAAACACTGAAGCTTTCTTT.

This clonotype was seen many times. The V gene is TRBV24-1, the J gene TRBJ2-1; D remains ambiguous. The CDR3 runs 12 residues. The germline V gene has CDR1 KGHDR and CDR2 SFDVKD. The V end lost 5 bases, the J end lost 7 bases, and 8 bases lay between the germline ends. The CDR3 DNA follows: TGTGCCACCAGTGCAACGATGAATGAGCAGTTCTTC. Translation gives CATSATMNEQFF.

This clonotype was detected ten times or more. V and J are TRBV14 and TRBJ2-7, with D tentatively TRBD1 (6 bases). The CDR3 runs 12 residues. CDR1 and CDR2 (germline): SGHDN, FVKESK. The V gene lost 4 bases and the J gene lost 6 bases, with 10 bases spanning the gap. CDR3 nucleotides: TGTGCCAGCAGCCCTGGCAGGGGCGAGCAGTACTTC. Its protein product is CASSPGRGEQYF. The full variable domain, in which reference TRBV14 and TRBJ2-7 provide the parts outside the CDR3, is EAGVTQFPSHSVIEKGQTVTLRCDPISGHDNLYWYRRVMGKEIKFLLHFVKESKQDESGMPNNRFLAERTGGTYSTLKVQPAELEDSGVYFCASSPGRGEQYFGPGTRLTVT.

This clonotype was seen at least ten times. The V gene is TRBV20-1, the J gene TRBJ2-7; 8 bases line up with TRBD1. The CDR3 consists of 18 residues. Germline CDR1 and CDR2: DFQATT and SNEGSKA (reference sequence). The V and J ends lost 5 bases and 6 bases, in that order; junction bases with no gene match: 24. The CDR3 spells CSAAQGADRASSRLEQYF. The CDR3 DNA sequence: TGCAGTGCTGCCCAGGGGGCCGACCGGGCTAGCTCGCGACTCGAGCAGTACTTC.

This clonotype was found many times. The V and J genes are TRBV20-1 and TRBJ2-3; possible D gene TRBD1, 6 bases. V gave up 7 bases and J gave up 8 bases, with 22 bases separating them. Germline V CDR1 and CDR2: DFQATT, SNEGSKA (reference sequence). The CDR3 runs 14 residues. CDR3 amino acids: CSGGPATGAITQYF. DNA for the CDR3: TGCAGTGGGGGACCCGCGACAGGAGCTATTACGCAGTATTTT.

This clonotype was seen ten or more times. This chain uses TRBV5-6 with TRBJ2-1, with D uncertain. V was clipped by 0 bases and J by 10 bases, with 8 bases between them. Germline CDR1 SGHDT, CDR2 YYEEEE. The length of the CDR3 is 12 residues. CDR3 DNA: TGTGCCAGCAGCTTGGGGGCAGGAGAGCAGTTCTTC. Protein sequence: CASSLGAGEQFF.

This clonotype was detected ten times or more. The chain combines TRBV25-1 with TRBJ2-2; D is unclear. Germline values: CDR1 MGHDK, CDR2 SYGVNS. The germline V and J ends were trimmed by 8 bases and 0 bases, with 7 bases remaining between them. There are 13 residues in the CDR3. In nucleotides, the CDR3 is TGTGCCAGCCATCTACCGAACACCGGGGAGCTGTTTTTT. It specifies CASHLPNTGELFF. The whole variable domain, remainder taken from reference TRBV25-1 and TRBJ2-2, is EADIYQTPRYLVIGTGKKITLECSQTMGHDKMYWYQQDPGMELHLIHYSYGVNSTEKGDLSSESTVSRIRTEHFPLTLESARPSHTSQYLCASHLPNTGELFFGEGSRLTVL.

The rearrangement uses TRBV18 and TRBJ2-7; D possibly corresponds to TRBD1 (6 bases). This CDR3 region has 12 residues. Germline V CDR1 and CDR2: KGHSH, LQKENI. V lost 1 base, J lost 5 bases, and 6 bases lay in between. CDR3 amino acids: CASSPQGDEQYF. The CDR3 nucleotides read TGTGCCAGCTCACCACAGGGGGACGAGCAGTACTTC.

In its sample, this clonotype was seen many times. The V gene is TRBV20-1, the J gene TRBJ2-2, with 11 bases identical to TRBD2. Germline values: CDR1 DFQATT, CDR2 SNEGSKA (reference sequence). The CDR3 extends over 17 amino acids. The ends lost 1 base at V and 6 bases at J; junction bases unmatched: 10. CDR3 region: CSARAQLTSGSAGELFF. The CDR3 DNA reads TGCAGTGCTAGAGCCCAATTAACTAGCGGGAGTGCCGGGGAGCTGTTTTTT.

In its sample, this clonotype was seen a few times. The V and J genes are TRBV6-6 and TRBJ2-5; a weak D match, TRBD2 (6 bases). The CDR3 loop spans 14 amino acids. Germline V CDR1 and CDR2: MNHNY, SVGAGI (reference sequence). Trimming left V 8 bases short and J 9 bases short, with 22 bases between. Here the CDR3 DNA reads TGTGCCAGCTCCAAAATTAGCGGCAATGTGCCCCAGTACTTC. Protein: CASSKISGNVPQYF.